This T cell receptor beta chain was identified during a study of OX40 agonist ivuxolimab in advanced cancers. Study-wide background: The patients received ivuxolimab by intravenous route every 2 weeks at 0.01 to 10 mg/kg. Among those enrolled, mean age was 60 years (range about 23 to 85) and about 79% were male.

Germline CDR1 reads SGHVS; CDR2 reads FNYEAQ. This CDR3 region has 13 residues. V lost 1 base and J 5 bases, leaving 9 bases between the germline ends. Whole-study findings and limits: Partial responders at 0.1-3.0 mg/kg had among the lowest clonal expansion. Clonal expansion by week 6 occurred in CD4+ and CD8+ blood T cells (at 0.1 to 3.0 mg/kg).

Points on this clone: Its antigen is as yet unknown.

Profiled with immunoSEQ multiplex PCR; TCRdb holds only in-frame clones, not every one. Of tens of thousands of clones in the sample, 75% to 90% are singletons; the top ten hold around a third. The receptor was isolated from an adult with an advanced solid tumor such as melanoma, head and neck, liver or kidney cancer. The chain employs TRBV7-6 and TRBJ2-7; possibly TRBD2 for D (5 bases). Sequenced material: CD4+ or CD8+ T cells sorted from blood, taken in a trial of the OX40 agonist ivuxolimab. CDR3 loop: CASSLVPRDEQYF. The CDR3 DNA sequence: TGTGCCAGCAGCTTAGTACCGAGGGACGAGCAGTACTTC.